The source of this TCR beta chain is a study of response to subunit inactivated influenza vaccine. Whole-study results and caveats: Authors proposed each seasonal influenza vaccination draws in few new T cells.

This clonotype turned up a few times. Its specificity is not known. The CDR3 loop spans 15 amino acids. Trimming removed 2 bases from V and 0 bases from J, with 7 bases in between. Looked up from germline, CDR1 is ENHRY and CDR2 is SYGVKD. TCRdb reprocessed the RT-PCR reads with MiXCR, giving one entry per CDR3 protein. The sample contains more than 400,000 distinct CDR3 sequences, around 7.7% of which appear only once. Here the sequenced sample was PBMCs from blood, taken 23 months after vaccination. This receptor was identified in a man in his fifties or sixties who received an inactivated influenza vaccine. The V and J genes are TRBV10-3 and TRBJ2-2; D is uncertain. CDR3 in amino acids: CAISEGRANTGELFF. CDR3 sequence (DNA): TGTGCCATCAGTGAGGGACGTGCGAACACCGGGGAGCTGTTTTTT.